The entry below describes one T cell receptor beta chain. This sample was included in a study of T cell changes during pregnancy in multiple sclerosis. Sequencing was performed with immunoSEQ multiplex PCR; in TCRdb, only in-frame clones are kept and a portion is missing. Counted here are roughly 100,000 clones, 92% occurring once; the ten biggest clones make up around 0.84%. The germline gives CDR1 SGHKS, CDR2 YYEKEE (reference sequence). V lost 7 bases, J lost 1 base, and 17 bases lay in between. CDR3 length: 15 amino acids. The material sequenced was peripheral blood, taken after pregnancy. The V gene is TRBV5-5, the J gene TRBJ2-5; D might be TRBD2 (5 bases). The sequence derives from a female donor with multiple sclerosis, enrolled in a pregnancy study. The CDR3 DNA is TGTGCCAGCTCAAGGCAGTCTGGACTCCAAGAGACCCAGTACTTC. Amino acids: CASSRQSGLQETQYF.